This TCR beta chain was captured in a study of a mutant IDH1 vaccine in newly diagnosed glioma. Overall study: An approximately 62% male, approximately 38% female split and a mean age of 40.4 years characterized treated patients. Receipt of radiotherapy, temozolomide, or both preceded the study, and most received both. Study-level points and caveats: Top-clonotype changes in peripheral T cells seemed unrelated to pseudoprogression.

Concerning this clone: Its antigen is unknown.

The method was immunoSEQ multiplex PCR; TCRdb's version includes in-frame clones alone and lacks a portion of them. The table has about 66,000 clones, 65% to 90% seen once. V gave up 4 bases and J gave up 1 base, with 13 bases separating them. CDR1 and CDR2 from the germline V gene are GTSNPN and SVGIG (reference sequence). This CDR3 has 15 residues. The time point was: baseline, week 1 (first vaccination visit). The treatment: pre-vaccination baseline after standard-of-care therapy. The chain combines TRBV30 with TRBJ1-4; the D is unclear. This sequence was found in a man in his thirties or forties with glioma. The sample here was PBMCs, taken from a glioma patient treated with radiotherapy, temozolomide or both. CDR3: CAWTNPDGTNEKLFF. CDR3 sequence (DNA): TGTGCCTGGACCAACCCCGACGGAACTAATGAAAAACTGTTTTTT.